The 8 T cell receptor beta chains reported below all come from one sample, sequenced in a study of T cell repertoires in cytomegalovirus infection. TCRdb used MiXCR to reprocess the reads, holding one entry per CDR3 protein. Among roughly 180,000 distinct CDR3 sequences listed, approximately 18% were seen once. Material: CD8+ T cells from PBMCs. The receptors come from a human donor in good health (CMV status not recorded). Some clones in this sample may be carry-over from other donors' samples.

The chain recombines TRBV6-2 or TRBV6-3 with TRBJ2-3; D gene uncertain. The V end was cut by 3 bases, the J end by 8 bases, with 15 bases between. The CDR3 has 14 amino acids. The V gene's germline CDR1 is MNHEY and CDR2 SVGEGT. Here the CDR3 DNA reads TGTGCCAGCAGTTATGGCGGTGGTTCGGGTACGCAGTATTTT. This encodes CASSYGGGSGTQYF.

V usage is TRBV20-1 and J usage is TRBJ2-5, with D possibly matching TRBD1 (5 bases). This CDR3 has 14 amino acids. Germline loops: CDR1 DFQATT, CDR2 SNEGSKA (reference sequence). V shed 0 bases and J shed 5 bases, with 13 bases lying between them. DNA of the CDR3: TGCAGTGCTAGAGATTCAGGGCTGGGGGAGACCCAGTACTTC. It encodes CSARDSGLGETQYF.

There are a few counts of this clonotype. V and J are TRBV27 and TRBJ2-1; D possibly corresponds to TRBD2 (5 bases). V lost 5 bases to trimming and J lost 0 bases, with 11 bases between them. CDR1 is MNHEY and CDR2 is SMNVEV in the germline V gene (reference sequence). The CDR3 consists of 15 residues. CDR3 region: CASSLFGSSYNEQFF. CDR3 nucleotides: TGTGCCAGCAGTCTATTTGGGAGCTCCTACAATGAGCAGTTCTTC.

This clonotype was observed a handful of times. The chain has TRBV20-1 and TRBJ2-3; tentatively, D is TRBD2 (5 bases). The V and J ends lost 3 bases and 1 base respectively, with 17 bases between them. This CDR3 has 16 residues. Germline V gene data show CDR1 as DFQATT and CDR2 as SNEGSKA (reference sequence). CDR3 nucleotide sequence: TGCAGTGCTAGGACGAAACGGGATCCCGGCACAGATACGCAGTATTTT. Protein sequence: CSARTKRDPGTDTQYF.

This clonotype has more than one count but fewer than ten. The chain joins TRBV7-9 to TRBJ2-6, with D perhaps TRBD1 (6 bases). V shed 7 bases and J shed 4 bases, with 17 bases lying between them. This CDR3 has 16 residues. Germline lookup yields CDR1 SEHNR and CDR2 FQNEAQ (reference sequence). The DNA of the CDR3 is TGTGCCAGCATAGACAGGTGGGAAAAAGGGGCCAACGTCCTGACTTTC. It codes for CASIDRWEKGANVLTF.

Here the CDR3 DNA reads TGTGCCAGCAGTATCAATGCGGGGGTGGAAGATACGCAGTATTTT. Protein product: CASSINAGVEDTQYF. The chain joins TRBV6-8 to TRBJ2-3; TRBD2 agrees at 7 bases. Trimming at V came to 5 bases and at J to 5 bases, leaving 10 bases not matched to a gene. This CDR3 is built from 15 residues. The V gene's germline CDR1 is MNHGY and CDR2 SAAAGT.

The table lists this clonotype with a few counts. The chain carries TRBV12-3 or TRBV12-4 and TRBJ2-3; maybe TRBD2 (5 bases). CDR3 length equals 12 residues. Deletions cut 4 bases from V and 12 bases from J, with 14 bases between. CDR3 loop: CASSYSETSQYF. CDR3 in DNA: TGTGCCAGCAGTTATAGCGAAACCAGTCAGTATTTT.

The chain couples TRBV7-9 to TRBJ2-7, with D hard to call. V lost 5 bases, J lost 5 bases, and 13 bases lay in between. The V gene's germline CDR1 is SEHNR and CDR2 FQNEAQ (reference sequence). This CDR3 has 13 amino acids. DNA for the CDR3: TGTGCCAGCAGCGCCCTTTTGTCCCACGAGCAGTACTTC. It specifies CASSALLSHEQYF.